A selection of T cell receptor beta chains follows, all from one sample in a study of blood T cell repertoires in COVID-19. Libraries were prepared by immunoSEQ multiplex PCR; TCRdb keeps only in-frame clonotypes and omits some of them. The sample yields some 400,000 clones, around 87% seen once. Material for sequencing was PBMCs or T cells enriched from blood (not recorded which). Source of these receptors: a man younger than 45 who had recovered from COVID-19. Both conserved end residues are part of each CDR3. D genes are given only for firm matches. Clone size is not always given. Where it is, it says once, few, many or a class for expanded clones.

J gene: TRBJ2-2; clone size: NA; V gene: TRBV11-2; D gene: NA; CDR3 DNA: TGTGCCAGCAGCTTAGATCTCACCGGGGAGCTGTTTTTT; CDR3 protein: CASSLDLTGELFF
J gene: TRBJ2-7; clone size: NA; V gene: TRBV5-1; D gene: TRBD2; CDR3 DNA: TGCGCCAGCAGCTTGGAACCGGGAGGCGGGACCCCCTACGAGCAGTACTTC; CDR3 protein: CASSLEPGGGTPYEQYF
J gene: TRBJ1-5; clone size: NA; V gene: TRBV7-9; D gene: TRBD1; CDR3 DNA: TGTGCCAGCAGCGGGGACAGGGGCCATCAGCCCCAGCATTTT; CDR3 protein: CASSGDRGHQPQHF
J gene: TRBJ2-1; clone size: NA; V gene: TRBV10-3; D gene: TRBD2; CDR3 DNA: TGTGCCATCAGTGAGTCGATGGGGGGGAATGAGCAGTTCTTC; CDR3 protein: CAISESMGGNEQFF
J gene: TRBJ1-1; clone size: NA; V gene: TRBV27; D gene: TRBD1; CDR3 DNA: TGTGCCAGCAGACCCGGACAGGGGGCTTTTATGAACACTGAAGCTTTCTTT; CDR3 protein: CASRPGQGAFMNTEAFF
J gene: TRBJ2-5; clone size: NA; V gene: TRBV7-2; D gene: NA; CDR3 DNA: TGTGCCAGCAGCTTAGTCGGGAGCCCGGCCGAGACCCAGTACTTC; CDR3 protein: CASSLVGSPAETQYF
J gene: TRBJ1-2; clone size: NA; V gene: TRBV28; D gene: NA; CDR3 DNA: TGTGCCAGCAGTCCCCCTGGGGAGGGTAACTATGGCTACACCTTC; CDR3 protein: CASSPPGEGNYGYTF
J gene: TRBJ2-3; clone size: NA; V gene: TRBV19; D gene: NA; CDR3 DNA: TGTGCCAGTACAAACGCAGGAAAAGGCACAGATACGCAGTATTTT; CDR3 protein: CASTNAGKGTDTQYF
J gene: TRBJ1-5; clone size: NA; V gene: TRBV19; D gene: NA; CDR3 DNA: TGTGCCACGGGAAGAGGTGGCAATCAGCCCCAGCATTTT; CDR3 protein: CATGRGGNQPQHF
J gene: TRBJ1-2; clone size: NA; V gene: TRBV28; D gene: TRBD1; CDR3 DNA: TGTGCCAGCTTGGCAGGGGGCAGGTATGGCTACACCTTC; CDR3 protein: CASLAGGRYGYTF
J gene: TRBJ2-7; clone size: NA; V gene: TRBV28; D gene: NA; CDR3 DNA: TGTGCCAGCACGTGGCCCGGGAGCTCCTACGAGCAGTACTTC; CDR3 protein: CASTWPGSSYEQYF
J gene: TRBJ2-1; clone size: NA; V gene: TRBV6-5; D gene: NA; CDR3 DNA: TGTGCCAGCACTTCGGGGGTAGGAAGTTCTGAGCAGTTCTTC; CDR3 protein: CASTSGVGSSEQFF
J gene: TRBJ2-2; clone size: NA; V gene: TRBV30; D gene: TRBD2; CDR3 DNA: TGTGCCTTGCCGGGACTAGCGGGCACCGGGGAGCTGTTTTTT; CDR3 protein: CALPGLAGTGELFF
J gene: TRBJ2-7; clone size: NA; V gene: TRBV3-1/TRBV3-2; D gene: TRBD2; CDR3 DNA: TGTGCCAGCAGCCCGGGACTAGCGGGAACCTACGAGCAGTACTTC; CDR3 protein: CASSPGLAGTYEQYF
J gene: TRBJ1-3; clone size: once; V gene: TRBV10-1; D gene: NA; CDR3 DNA: TGCGCCAGCAGTGAAGCAGTAGCAGGAAACACCATATATTTT; CDR3 protein: CASSEAVAGNTIYF
J gene: TRBJ1-2; clone size: NA; V gene: TRBV2; D gene: TRBD1; CDR3 DNA: TGTGCCAGCAGTGAAGAGGGGGCAAGCTATGGCTACACCTTC; CDR3 protein: CASSEEGASYGYTF
J gene: TRBJ2-7; clone size: NA; V gene: TRBV3-1/TRBV3-2; D gene: NA; CDR3 DNA: TGTGCCAGCAGCCAAGGGCTCCCGCACGAGCAGTACTTC; CDR3 protein: CASSQGLPHEQYF
J gene: TRBJ2-7; clone size: NA; V gene: TRBV5-4; D gene: TRBD1; CDR3 DNA: TGTGCCAGCAGCCCAGGGACAGGGGTCGAGCAGTACTTC; CDR3 protein: CASSPGTGVEQYF
J gene: TRBJ2-3; clone size: NA; V gene: TRBV5-6; D gene: NA; CDR3 DNA: TGTGCCAGCAGCTTGACAGGACATCTTTCAGATACGCAGTATTTT; CDR3 protein: CASSLTGHLSDTQYF
J gene: TRBJ2-3; clone size: NA; V gene: TRBV5-4; D gene: NA; CDR3 DNA: TGTGCCAGCAGCTTGGCAGGGCGACCAGATACGCAGTATTTT; CDR3 protein: CASSLAGRPDTQYF
J gene: TRBJ1-1; clone size: NA; V gene: TRBV21-1; D gene: NA; CDR3 DNA: TGTGCCAGCAGTACGGGACAGGGGCGCACTGAAGCTTTCTTT; CDR3 protein: CASSTGQGRTEAFF
J gene: TRBJ1-3; clone size: once; V gene: TRBV19; D gene: TRBD1; CDR3 DNA: TGTGCCAGTAGTGCGGACAGGGGTAGTGGAAACACCATATATTTT; CDR3 protein: CASSADRGSGNTIYF
J gene: TRBJ1-6; clone size: once; V gene: TRBV30; D gene: NA; CDR3 DNA: TGTGCCTGGAGCCCCCAATCGGATTCACCCCTCCACTTT; CDR3 protein: CAWSPQSDSPLHF
J gene: TRBJ1-1; clone size: NA; V gene: TRBV10-3; D gene: NA; CDR3 DNA: TGTGCCATCAACACAGGACTATCAACTAACACTGAAGCTTTCTTT; CDR3 protein: CAINTGLSTNTEAFF
J gene: TRBJ2-5; clone size: NA; V gene: TRBV2; D gene: TRBD2; CDR3 DNA: TGTGCCAGCAGTGAGGGGACTAGCGGGGCCAAAGAGACCCAGTACTTC; CDR3 protein: CASSEGTSGAKETQYF
J gene: TRBJ2-5; clone size: NA; V gene: TRBV5-8; D gene: TRBD2; CDR3 DNA: TGTGCCAGCAGCGCGGCCGAACTGGTTAGCGGGAGCGGGGAGACCCAGTACTTC; CDR3 protein: CASSAAELVSGSGETQYF
J gene: TRBJ1-5; clone size: NA; V gene: TRBV9; D gene: NA; CDR3 DNA: TGTGCCAGCAGCGTAGGCAGGGGTGGGAATCAGCCCCAGCATTTT; CDR3 protein: CASSVGRGGNQPQHF
J gene: TRBJ2-2; clone size: NA; V gene: TRBV5-4; D gene: NA; CDR3 DNA: TGTGCCAGCAGCTTTCCGGGAAGCACCGGGGAGCTGTTTTTT; CDR3 protein: CASSFPGSTGELFF
J gene: TRBJ1-1; clone size: NA; V gene: TRBV2; D gene: NA; CDR3 DNA: TGTGCCAGCAACGATGGGGACTGGAGCACTGAAGCTTTCTTT; CDR3 protein: CASNDGDWSTEAFF
J gene: TRBJ2-5; clone size: NA; V gene: TRBV7-9; D gene: TRBD2; CDR3 DNA: TGTGCCAGCAGCCTTCCGACCGGGACTATTGAGACCCAGTACTTC; CDR3 protein: CASSLPTGTIETQYF
J gene: TRBJ1-3; clone size: NA; V gene: TRBV7-9; D gene: NA; CDR3 DNA: TGTGCCAGCAGCGCCCGACAGAGCCCCTCTGGAAACACCATATATTTT; CDR3 protein: CASSARQSPSGNTIYF
J gene: TRBJ2-7; clone size: NA; V gene: TRBV12-3/TRBV12-4; D gene: TRBD1; CDR3 DNA: TGTGCCAGCAGAAGGACAGGGGGCTACGAGCAGTACTTC; CDR3 protein: CASRRTGGYEQYF
J gene: TRBJ2-5; clone size: NA; V gene: TRBV2; D gene: NA; CDR3 DNA: TGTGCCATTCACTCGGACAGACAAGAGACCCAGTACTTC; CDR3 protein: CAIHSDRQETQYF
J gene: TRBJ1-1; clone size: NA; V gene: TRBV7-2; D gene: NA; CDR3 DNA: TGTGCCAGCAGCTCAAGCATATCGGACACTGAAGCTTTCTTT; CDR3 protein: CASSSSISDTEAFF
J gene: TRBJ2-1; clone size: once; V gene: TRBV4-1; D gene: TRBD2; CDR3 DNA: TGCGCCAGCAGCCGAGGATGGGGAGGGGTAGGGAATGAGCAGTTCTTC; CDR3 protein: CASSRGWGGVGNEQFF
J gene: TRBJ1-2; clone size: NA; V gene: TRBV9; D gene: TRBD1; CDR3 DNA: TGTGCCAGCAGCCCCCGGGACAGGGGGCGATGGGGCTACACCTTC; CDR3 protein: CASSPRDRGRWGYTF
J gene: TRBJ1-2; clone size: once; V gene: TRBV28; D gene: NA; CDR3 DNA: TGTGCCAGCAGCCTCAGGGGTGGCTTGCCTGGCTACACCTTC; CDR3 protein: CASSLRGGLPGYTF
J gene: TRBJ2-1; clone size: NA; V gene: TRBV5-1; D gene: TRBD2; CDR3 DNA: TGCGCCAGCAGCACCGCTAGCGGGAGTGTGAATGAGCAGTTCTTC; CDR3 protein: CASSTASGSVNEQFF
J gene: TRBJ1-1; clone size: NA; V gene: TRBV19; D gene: NA; CDR3 DNA: TGTGCCAGTACCGGGTCGTGGGGGGAAACTGAAGCTTTCTTT; CDR3 protein: CASTGSWGETEAFF
J gene: TRBJ2-7; clone size: NA; V gene: TRBV12-3/TRBV12-4; D gene: NA; CDR3 DNA: TGTGCCAGCAGTCCCCGAGGGGGCGAGCAGTACTTC; CDR3 protein: CASSPRGGEQYF
J gene: TRBJ2-7; clone size: NA; V gene: TRBV5-1; D gene: NA; CDR3 DNA: TGCGCCAGCAGCCCGGGGGATCGGAAGCAGTACTTC; CDR3 protein: CASSPGDRKQYF
J gene: TRBJ2-7; clone size: NA; V gene: TRBV27; D gene: TRBD2; CDR3 DNA: TGTGGGGAGGGCCCACGAAGCTCCTACGAGCAGTACTTC; CDR3 protein: CGEGPRSSYEQYF
J gene: TRBJ2-7; clone size: NA; V gene: TRBV18; D gene: TRBD2; CDR3 DNA: TGTGCCAGCTCACGTGCCGGGACTATAATCTACGAGCAGTACTTC; CDR3 protein: CASSRAGTIIYEQYF
J gene: TRBJ1-6; clone size: NA; V gene: TRBV14; D gene: NA; CDR3 DNA: TGTGCCAGCAGCCAGAGGGGGAGTTATTCACCCCTCCACTTT; CDR3 protein: CASSQRGSYSPLHF
J gene: TRBJ2-7; clone size: NA; V gene: TRBV7-8; D gene: TRBD1; CDR3 DNA: TGTGCCAGCAGCCGAAGAGACAGGGGCAAACACGAGCAGTACTTC; CDR3 protein: CASSRRDRGKHEQYF
J gene: TRBJ2-7; clone size: once; V gene: TRBV4-2; D gene: TRBD2; CDR3 DNA: TGTGCCAGCAGCCTACTCCCTTCGGGACTAGGCGTGCTCTACGAGCAGTACTTC; CDR3 protein: CASSLLPSGLGVLYEQYF
J gene: TRBJ2-1; clone size: NA; V gene: TRBV30; D gene: TRBD2; CDR3 DNA: TGTGCCTGGAGTCCGGCTAGCGGGAGGCCTCGGTTCTTC; CDR3 protein: CAWSPASGRPRFF
J gene: TRBJ2-2; clone size: NA; V gene: TRBV5-1; D gene: NA; CDR3 DNA: TGCGCCAGCAGCTTGCCTCAGGGTTCTATCGGCGGGGAGCTGTTTTTT; CDR3 protein: CASSLPQGSIGGELFF
J gene: TRBJ1-3; clone size: NA; V gene: TRBV30; D gene: NA; CDR3 DNA: TGTGCCTGGAGACCCCGACAGGCTTCCTCTGGAAACACCATATATTTT; CDR3 protein: CAWRPRQASSGNTIYF
J gene: TRBJ1-4; clone size: NA; V gene: TRBV7-8; D gene: TRBD1; CDR3 DNA: TGTGCCAGCAGCTTAGCCGGGACAGGAAATGAAAAACTGTTTTTT; CDR3 protein: CASSLAGTGNEKLFF
J gene: TRBJ1-6; clone size: NA; V gene: TRBV4-1; D gene: NA; CDR3 DNA: TGCGCCAGCAGCCCTTCATTAACCAGGGGCTCCTATAATTCACCCCTCCACTTT; CDR3 protein: CASSPSLTRGSYNSPLHF
J gene: TRBJ1-2; clone size: NA; V gene: TRBV7-3; D gene: NA; CDR3 DNA: TGTGCCAGCAGTCCAGGGTCGTCATATGGCTACACCTTC; CDR3 protein: CASSPGSSYGYTF
J gene: TRBJ2-5; clone size: NA; V gene: TRBV28; D gene: TRBD2; CDR3 DNA: TGTGCCAGCAGTTCAGCCAGCGGGAGTTTTCATGCGACCCAGTACTTC; CDR3 protein: CASSSASGSFHATQYF
J gene: TRBJ2-3; clone size: NA; V gene: TRBV19; D gene: TRBD2; CDR3 DNA: TGTGCCAGTAGTATAGACTTCACTAGCGGGAGTAGGTTATTT; CDR3 protein: CASSIDFTSGSRLF
J gene: TRBJ1-5; clone size: NA; V gene: TRBV18; D gene: TRBD1; CDR3 DNA: TGTGCCAGCTCTAATACAGGGGATCAGCCCCAGCATTTT; CDR3 protein: CASSNTGDQPQHF
J gene: TRBJ1-1; clone size: once; V gene: TRBV6-4; D gene: NA; CDR3 DNA: TGTGCCAGGAAGGGGGTTGAAGCTTTCTTT; CDR3 protein: CARKGVEAFF
J gene: TRBJ1-2; clone size: NA; V gene: TRBV12-3/TRBV12-4; D gene: NA; CDR3 DNA: TGTGCCAGCAGTTTTCGGGCTAACTATGGCTACACCTTC; CDR3 protein: CASSFRANYGYTF
J gene: TRBJ1-1; clone size: once; V gene: TRBV6-5; D gene: TRBD1; CDR3 DNA: TGTGCCAGCAGTTACGGCCGGGACAGGGTTTTCTTT; CDR3 protein: CASSYGRDRVFF
J gene: TRBJ2-7; clone size: NA; V gene: TRBV5-6; D gene: TRBD1; CDR3 DNA: TGTGCCAGCAGCTTCTCAGGGGGCCCTGACGAGCAGTACTTC; CDR3 protein: CASSFSGGPDEQYF
J gene: TRBJ1-1; clone size: NA; V gene: TRBV6-5; D gene: NA; CDR3 DNA: TGTGCCAGCAGGGTCCGGGGTTACACTGAAGCTTTCTTT; CDR3 protein: CASRVRGYTEAFF